This record looks at one T cell receptor beta chain sequence and its context. This sample was taken from a study of blood T cell repertoires in COVID-19. About the study: T cells, B-cell-depleted T cells, or PBMCs supplied cDNA or gDNA.

Sequenced by immunoSEQ multiplex PCR; TCRdb stores in-frame clones only, minus some. The sample yields approximately 170,000 clones, roughly four fifths seen once. Those who participated ranged in age from roughly 18 to 90 years and resided in approximately 26 US areas. J was trimmed by 7 bases and V by 4 bases; bases with no gene match: 11. The CDR3 length is 16 residues. Germline CDR1 SGHTS, CDR2 YDEGEE. This chain links TRBV5-8 with TRBJ1-4, with 9 nucleotides matching TRBD1. This clonotype was obtained from a man aged 50 to 60 who had recovered from COVID-19. Material for sequencing was PBMCs or T cells enriched from blood (not recorded which). The CDR3 nucleotides read TGTGCCAGCAGCGATTTGGGACAGGGAGGAGTTGAAAAACTGTTTTTT. Protein: CASSDLGQGGVEKLFF.